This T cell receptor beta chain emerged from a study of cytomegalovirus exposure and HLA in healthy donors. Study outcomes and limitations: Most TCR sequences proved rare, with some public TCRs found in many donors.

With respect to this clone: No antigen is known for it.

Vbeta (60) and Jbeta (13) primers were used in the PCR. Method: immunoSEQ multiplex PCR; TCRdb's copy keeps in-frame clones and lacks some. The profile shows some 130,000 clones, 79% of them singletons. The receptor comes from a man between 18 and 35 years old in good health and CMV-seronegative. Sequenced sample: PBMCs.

CDR3 DNA sequence: TGTGCCTTGGGACAGGGTTTAAGCACAGATACGCAGTATTTT. Amino acid sequence: CALGQGLSTDTQYF. The chain joins TRBV30 to TRBJ2-3, with 9 bases aligning to TRBD1. J was trimmed by 0 bases and V by 7 bases; bases with no gene match: 5. CDR1 is GTSNPN and CDR2 is SVGIG in the germline V gene (reference sequence). This CDR3 contains 14 residues.